A single sample gave rise to the 29 T cell receptor beta chains below, sequenced in a study of T cells in Graves' hyperthyroidism and ophthalmopathy. RNA transcripts gave rise to amplified TCR beta CDR3 regions. First-round RT-PCR of the TCR CDR3 relied on the HTBI primer set. One entry per CDR3 protein results from TCRdb running MiXCR on the multiplex PCR reads. Here the sample spans 700,000 or so distinct CDR3 sequences, 13% to 15% being singletons. Sequencing was performed on blood. Receptor source: a woman aged 45-59 years with Graves' ophthalmopathy.

This clonotype came up many times. V and J are TRBV20-1 and TRBJ2-6; D gene uncertain. V was clipped by 2 bases and J by 2 bases, with 7 bases between them. Germline CDR1 is DFQATT and CDR2 is SNEGSKA (reference sequence). The CDR3 loop spans 14 amino acids. The CDR3 DNA reads TGCAGTGCTAGAACCAGGACTGGGGCCAACGTCCTGACTTTC. Its protein product is CSARTRTGANVLTF.

Ten or more counts support this clonotype. V and J are TRBV6-6 and TRBJ2-5; D is undetermined. The V and J ends lost 2 bases and 5 bases respectively, with 12 bases between them. Germline V CDR1 and CDR2: MNHNY, SVGAGI (reference sequence). The CDR3 is made up of 14 amino acids. The CDR3 sequence: CASSYLDKWETQYF. The CDR3 DNA follows: TGTGCCAGCAGTTACCTGGATAAGTGGGAGACCCAGTACTTC.

This clonotype was counted ten times or more. The chain joins TRBV5-1 to TRBJ2-1; the match to TRBD2 covers 14 bases. In germline, CDR1 is SGHRS, CDR2 YFSETQ. CDR3 length: 18 amino acids. V gave up 3 bases and J gave up 0 bases; unmatched junction bases: 5. CDR3 region: CASSWGLAGVGSYNEQFF. CDR3 coding DNA: TGCGCCAGCAGCTGGGGACTAGCGGGAGTGGGCTCCTACAATGAGCAGTTCTTC.

A single count supports this clonotype. This rearrangement joins TRBV7-9 to TRBJ2-7; TRBD1 agrees at 9 bases. Trimming cost V 1 base and J 4 bases; bases outside gene matches: 5. The V gene's germline CDR1 is SEHNR and CDR2 FQNEAQ (reference sequence). CDR3 length: 15 amino acids. The CDR3 here is CASSLGGTGIYEQYF. The DNA of the CDR3 is TGTGCCAGCAGCTTAGGTGGGACAGGGATATACGAGCAGTACTTC.

A word on this clonotype: At one boundary the junction diverges from the germline segment, which might be a read error. The CDR3 nucleotides are TGTGCCAGCAGCCTTCTCACCGGGGAGCTGGTTTTT. It is translated as CASSLLTGELVF. J is TRBJ2-2 and V is TRBV7-2; D is possibly TRBD2 (5 bases). The CDR3 runs to 12 residues. Per germline, CDR1 SGHTA and CDR2 FQGNSA.

With respect to this clonotype: The missing conserved phenylalanine or tryptophan at the end of this CDR3 makes a read error likely. This chain uses TRBV11-1 with TRBJ2-1, with TRBD2 identical over 9 bases. The CDR3 is 16 amino acids. CDR1 and CDR2 (germline): SGHAT, FQDESV (reference sequence). V shed 5 bases and J 8 bases; nucleotides not matched to a gene: 13. The CDR3 DNA is TGTGCCAGCAGCATACGTCCCGGGACTAGCTCGGATGAGCAGTTCCTC. This sequence encodes CASSIRPGTSSDEQFL.

The rearrangement joins TRBV7-2 to TRBJ1-6; D gene unclear. The CDR3 spans 14 residues. From germline, CDR1 is SGHTA and CDR2 FQGNSA. V gave up 1 base and J gave up 11 bases, with 12 bases separating them. The CDR3 spells CASSLGGSVTPLHF. In nucleotides, the CDR3 is TGTGCCAGCAGCTTAGGTGGGTCGGTTACACCCCTCCACTTT. Combining the CDR3 with reference TRBV7-2 and TRBJ1-6 gives the whole variable domain GAGVSQSPSNKVTEKGKDVELRCDPISGHTALYWYRQSLGQGLEFLIYFQGNSAPDKSGLPSDRFSAERTGGSVSTLTIQRTQQEDSAVYLCASSLGGSVTPLHFGNGTRLTVT.

The rearrangement uses TRBV6-1 and TRBJ2-4; TRBD2 matches at 14 bases. Germline V gene data show CDR1 as MNHNS and CDR2 as SASEGT. With 7 bases clipped from V and 9 bases from J, the junction kept 5 bases outside the gene matches. The CDR3 runs 14 residues. The CDR3 region is CASKGLAGAGIQYF. For the CDR3, the DNA is TGTGCCAGCAAGGGACTAGCGGGAGCGGGCATTCAGTACTTC.

The rearrangement joins TRBV7-8 to TRBJ2-7; D not certain. The V end lost 1 base, the J end lost 2 bases, and 9 bases lay between the germline ends. The CDR3 runs to 14 residues. The V gene's germline CDR1 is SGHVS and CDR2 FQNEAQ. CDR3 sequence (DNA): TGTGCCAGCAGCTTAGGCCAGCAAACCTACGAGCAGTACTTC. Encoded protein: CASSLGQQTYEQYF.

J is TRBJ2-5 and V is TRBV20-1; 11 nucleotides agree with TRBD2. V lost 3 bases to trimming and J lost 2 bases; unmatched junction nucleotides: 2. The CDR3 loop spans 14 amino acids. Germline V gene lookup returns CDR1 DFQATT and CDR2 SNEGSKA (reference sequence). CDR3 residues: CSARGLAAQETQYF. The CDR3 region has the DNA TGCAGTGCTAGGGGACTAGCGGCACAAGAGACCCAGTACTTC.

This clonotype was observed at least ten times. This chain links TRBV3-1 with TRBJ2-7; 7 bases align to TRBD1. The CDR3 is made up of 15 amino acids. Germline CDR1 is LGHDT and CDR2 is YNNKEL (reference sequence). J gave up 1 base and V 3 bases, and 6 bases lay outside the gene matches. CDR3 in DNA: TGTGCCAGCAGCCAGGGGACAGAAGGGTCCTACGAGCAGTACTTC. It translates to CASSQGTEGSYEQYF.

V gene TRBV18 combines with J gene TRBJ1-1, with a tentative D call TRBD1 (5 bases). The CDR3 sequence is 16 residues long. The germline V and J ends were trimmed by 3 bases and 1 base, with 15 bases remaining between them. In germline, CDR1 is KGHSH, CDR2 LQKENI. In nucleotides, the CDR3 is TGTGCCAGCTCACCGCCCCCGGACAAAGGGAACACTGAAGCTTTCTTT. Its protein product is CASSPPPDKGNTEAFF.

This clonotype came up a few times. The chain couples TRBV29-1 to TRBJ2-1, with D unclear. Between the trimmed V and J ends, which lost 2 bases and 6 bases, there was a span of 8 bases. The CDR3 has 12 amino acids. CDR1 is SQVTM, CDR2 ANQGSEA, per germline. The CDR3 coding sequence is TGCAGCGTTGAACAGCTTGGCAATGAGCAGTTCTTC. It translates to CSVEQLGNEQFF.

The sample holds many counts of this clonotype. CDR3 amino acids: CASSYGTLDYGYTF. For the CDR3, the DNA is TGTGCCAGCAGTTACGGGACACTTGACTATGGCTACACCTTC. This chain joins TRBV6-6 and TRBJ1-2; D is possibly TRBD1 (6 bases). This CDR3 is 14 amino acids long. Looked up from germline, CDR1 is MNHNY and CDR2 is SVGAGI (reference sequence). V shed 2 bases and J shed 3 bases, with 10 bases lying between them.

The chain links TRBV29-1 to TRBJ2-1; D not certain. CDR1 is SQVTM and CDR2 is ANQGSEA in the germline V gene. The V end was cut by 4 bases, the J end by 9 bases, with 10 bases between. The CDR3 loop spans 11 amino acids. CDR3 coding DNA: TGCAGCGTTGTTGAGATCGGTGAGCAGTTCTTC. This codes for CSVVEIGEQFF.

This clonotype was detected ten times or more. This chain uses TRBV7-2 with TRBJ2-5; D is perhaps TRBD1 or TRBD2 (5 bases each). The CDR3 is made up of 12 amino acids. V dropped 8 bases and J dropped 9 bases, with 16 bases sitting between them. The V gene's germline CDR1 is SGHTA and CDR2 FQGNSA. This chain's CDR3 is CASGAWDRAQYF. CDR3 bases: TGTGCCAGCGGTGCGTGGGACCGGGCCCAGTACTTC.

For this clonotype: A much larger clone is a single base away; this may be a read error. The rearrangement joins TRBV27 to TRBJ2-1; perhaps TRBD1 as D (5 bases). Between the trimmed V and J ends, which lost 5 bases and 6 bases, there was a span of 14 bases. From germline, CDR1 is MNHEY and CDR2 SMNVEV (reference sequence). CDR3 size: 14 residues. The chain's CDR3 is CASSSPGPTNEQFF. DNA for the CDR3: TGTGCCAGCAGTAGCCCAGGGCCGACCAATGAGCAGTTCTTC.

The chain carries TRBV7-9 and TRBJ2-7; 7 positions agree with TRBD2. Germline lookup yields CDR1 SEHNR and CDR2 FQNEAQ (reference sequence). V shed 1 base, J shed 5 bases, and the junction held 11 bases outside the gene matches. The CDR3 extends over 16 amino acids. The CDR3 protein is CASSLVLPSGHNEQYF. The CDR3 DNA reads as TGTGCCAGCAGCTTAGTATTGCCTAGCGGACACAACGAGCAGTACTTC.

In this sample, this clonotype turned up a few times. The chain joins TRBV7-9 to TRBJ1-1; D not resolved. V was pared by 0 bases and J by 4 bases, with 9 bases between. The CDR3 is 14 residues long. The V gene's germline CDR1 is SEHNR and CDR2 FQNEAQ (reference sequence). The CDR3 DNA is TGTGCCAGCAGCTTAGCGGTCGACGTCACTGAAGCTTTCTTT. This sequence encodes CASSLAVDVTEAFF.

This clonotype has at least ten counts. The J gene is TRBJ1-3, the V gene TRBV24-1, with TRBD1 matching 7 bases. CDR1 and CDR2 from the germline V gene are KGHDR and SFDVKD. This CDR3 has 17 residues. The V and J ends lost 2 bases and 0 bases, in that order; junction bases with no gene match: 6. In nucleotides, the CDR3 is TGTGCCACCAGTGATTCCTCGGACAGGTTCTCTGGAAACACCATATATTTT. It is translated as CATSDSSDRFSGNTIYF.

This clonotype was recorded at least ten times. The chain couples TRBV3-1 to TRBJ2-1, with D possibly TRBD2 on 5 matching bases. The CDR3 covers 15 residues. Trimming left V 8 bases short and J 4 bases short, with 18 bases between. CDR1 LGHDT and CDR2 YNNKEL come from the germline V gene (reference sequence). DNA for the CDR3: TGTGCCAGCCCGTTGAGGGCTCGAGGGTACAATGAGCAGTTCTTC. This codes for CASPLRARGYNEQFF.

In its sample, this clonotype was seen many times. The chain recombines TRBV3-1 with TRBJ1-5; TRBD1 might be the D (5 bases). Trimming took 0 bases from V and 1 from J, leaving 7 bases between them. The germline V gene encodes CDR1 LGHDT and CDR2 YNNKEL (reference sequence). This CDR3 comprises 15 residues. CDR3 loop: CASSQDRVSNQPQHF. CDR3 DNA sequence: TGTGCCAGCAGCCAAGACAGGGTGAGCAATCAGCCCCAGCATTTT.

V is TRBV20-1 and J is TRBJ2-5; 12 bases are shared with TRBD2. Germline CDR1 DFQATT, CDR2 SNEGSKA (reference sequence). The CDR3 is 15 residues long. The V segment lost 6 bases and the J segment 6 bases; nucleotides outside the gene matches: 11. The CDR3 sequence is CSAPPLAGGLKTQYF. CDR3 in DNA: TGCAGTGCGCCCCCCCTAGCGGGAGGGTTAAAGACCCAGTACTTC.

In its sample, this clonotype was seen many times. This chain uses TRBV20-1 with TRBJ2-3; TRBD2 matches 13 bases. Losses at the gene ends were 5 bases for V and 4 bases for J; bases not matched to a gene: 12. Germline V gives CDR1 DFQATT, CDR2 SNEGSKA (reference sequence). The CDR3 consists of 17 residues. The CDR3 reads CSAYPLRTSGGADTQYF. The DNA of the CDR3 is TGCAGTGCTTACCCATTAAGGACTAGCGGGGGCGCAGATACGCAGTATTTT.

There are a few counts of this clonotype. A read error is possible here, since a much larger clone lies one base away. This chain uses TRBV28 with TRBJ2-5; 7 nucleotides agree with TRBD2. CDR3 size: 13 residues. Germline V CDR1 and CDR2: MDHEN, SYDVKM. The V and J ends lost 6 bases and 9 bases, in that order; junction bases with no gene match: 10. CDR3 coding DNA: TGTGCCAGCAGCCGAACTAGCGAGGAGGCCCAGTACTTC. Its protein is CASSRTSEEAQYF.

This clonotype showed up many times. The chain combines TRBV28 with TRBJ1-6, with a tentative D call TRBD1 (5 bases). Germline CDR1 reads MDHEN; CDR2 reads SYDVKM. The CDR3 is made up of 16 amino acids. The ends were cut back, 1 base at V and 7 bases at J, with 14 bases in the middle. The CDR3 region is CASSLYGQGWNSPLHF. CDR3 sequence (DNA): TGTGCCAGCAGTTTATACGGGCAGGGATGGAATTCACCCCTCCACTTT.

This chain links TRBV4-3 with TRBJ2-3; 8 bases are shared with TRBD2. Trimming at V came to 4 bases and at J to 5 bases, leaving 5 bases not matched to a gene. Germline CDR1 is LGHNA and CDR2 is YSLEER. The CDR3 length is 14 residues. The chain's CDR3 is CASSPGTRQDTQYF. The CDR3 region has the DNA TGCGCCAGCAGCCCTGGGACTAGACAAGATACGCAGTATTTT.

This clonotype was seen a single time. A much larger clone lies a single base off, so this may be a read error. Given the absence of the conserved phenylalanine or tryptophan at the CDR3 end, a read error is likely. The V gene is TRBV18, the J gene TRBJ2-3; unclear D gene. This CDR3 spans 16 amino acids. Germline V gene sequence: CDR1 KGHSH, CDR2 LQKENI. Trimming stripped 4 bases from V and 2 bases from J, with 16 bases between. CDR3 loop: CASSHTPTQATDTQYS. The CDR3, as DNA: TGTGCCAGCTCACATACTCCCACCCAAGCCACAGATACGCAGTATTCT.

This clonotype has ten or more counts. V usage is TRBV24-1 and J usage is TRBJ2-1, with 12 bases matching TRBD2. The CDR3 sequence is 20 residues long. Germline V lookup: CDR1 KGHDR, CDR2 SFDVKD. The V segment lost 4 bases and the J segment 0 bases; nucleotides outside the gene matches: 12. CDR3 protein: CATSDPGLAGQASSYNEQFF. The CDR3 nucleotides read TGTGCCACCAGTGACCCCGGACTAGCGGGACAGGCCAGCTCCTACAATGAGCAGTTCTTC.